This T cell receptor beta chain originates from a study of blood T cell repertoires in COVID-19. The wider study: From T cells, B-cell-depleted T cells, or PBMCs came the material, which was cDNA or gDNA.

The V segment lost 4 bases and the J segment 5 bases; nucleotides outside the gene matches: 4. Per germline, CDR1 SGHRS and CDR2 YFSETQ. The CDR3 spans 15 residues. The repertoire was sequenced with immunoSEQ multiplex PCR; TCRdb's copy has only in-frame clones and lacks some. Counted here are more than 95,000 clones, approximately 88% occurring once; the ten biggest clones make up around 12%. The gene calls are TRBV5-1 and TRBJ2-1; 12 bases are a match to TRBD2. The sequence was obtained from a human donor in a cohort sampled during active COVID-19. Specimen: peripheral blood. The CDR3 region is CASSARLAGDNEQFF. The CDR3 region has the DNA TGCGCCAGCAGCGCTCGACTAGCGGGGGACAATGAGCAGTTCTTC.